This T cell receptor (beta chain) is from a study of blood T cell repertoires in COVID-19. Only in-frame clones appear in the TCRdb table, and some are missing; sequencing was by immunoSEQ multiplex PCR. The sample includes hundreds of thousands of clones, about 86% of them seen just once. The sequenced sample was peripheral blood. The receptor was derived from a man aged 80 or over with acute or convalescent COVID-19.

This CDR3 reads CASSPTVAGGPYEQYF. The CDR3 region has the DNA TGTGCCAGCAGTCCTACCGTAGCGGGAGGGCCCTACGAGCAGTACTTC. V gene TRBV5-5 combines with J gene TRBJ2-7; 11 nucleotides agree with TRBD2. The V segment lost 5 bases and the J segment 2 bases; nucleotides outside the gene matches: 9. The CDR3 totals 16 residues. Germline V gene sequence: CDR1 SGHKS, CDR2 YYEKEE (reference sequence).